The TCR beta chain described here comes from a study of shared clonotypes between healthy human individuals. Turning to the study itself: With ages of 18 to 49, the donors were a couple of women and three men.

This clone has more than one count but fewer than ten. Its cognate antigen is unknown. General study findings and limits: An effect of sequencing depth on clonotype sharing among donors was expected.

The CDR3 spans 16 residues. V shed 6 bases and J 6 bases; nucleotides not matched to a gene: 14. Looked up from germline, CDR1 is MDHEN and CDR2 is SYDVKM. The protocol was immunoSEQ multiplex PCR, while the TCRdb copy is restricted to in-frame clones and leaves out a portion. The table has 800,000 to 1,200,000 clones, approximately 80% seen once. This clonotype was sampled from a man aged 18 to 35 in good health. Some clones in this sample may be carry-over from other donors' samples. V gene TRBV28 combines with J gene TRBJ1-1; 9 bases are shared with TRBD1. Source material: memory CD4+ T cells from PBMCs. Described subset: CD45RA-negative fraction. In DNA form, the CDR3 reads TGTGCCAGCAGCCCCATCGAGGGACAGGGAGGCGCTGAAGCTTTCTTT. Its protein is CASSPIEGQGGAEAFF.